The sequence of this T cell receptor (beta chain) was determined in a study of cytomegalovirus exposure and HLA in healthy donors. A multiplex PCR was run with 60 Vbeta primers and 13 Jbeta primers. Assay: immunoSEQ multiplex PCR; the TCRdb copy retains only in-frame clones and omits some. The sample yields 50,000 to 60,000 clones, around 78% seen once. Turning to this clone: Its antigen is not identified.

V lost 0 bases to trimming and J lost 1 base, with 9 bases between them. CDR3 length equals 15 residues. The germline V gene encodes CDR1 KGHSH and CDR2 LQKENI. Overall study results and limits: Several V segments, TRBV6-2 and TRBV6-3 among them, could not be told apart and were dropped.

The chain combines TRBV18 with TRBJ1-1; maybe TRBD1 (5 bases). The specimen sequenced was PBMCs. The TCR comes from a female donor in good health and CMV-seronegative. CDR3 bases: TGTGCCAGCTCACCACCGGGAGGGGCGAACACTGAAGCTTTCTTT. It encodes CASSPPGGANTEAFF.